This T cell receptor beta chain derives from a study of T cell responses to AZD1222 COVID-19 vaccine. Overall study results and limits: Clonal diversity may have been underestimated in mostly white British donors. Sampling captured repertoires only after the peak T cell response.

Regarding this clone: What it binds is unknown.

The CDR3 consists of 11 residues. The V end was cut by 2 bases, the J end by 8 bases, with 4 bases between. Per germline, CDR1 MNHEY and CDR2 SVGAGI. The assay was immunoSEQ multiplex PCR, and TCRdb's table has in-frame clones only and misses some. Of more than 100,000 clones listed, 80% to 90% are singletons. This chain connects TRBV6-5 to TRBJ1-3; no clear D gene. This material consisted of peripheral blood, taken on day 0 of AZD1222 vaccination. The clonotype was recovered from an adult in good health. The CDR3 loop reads CASSYEDTIYF. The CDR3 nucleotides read TGTGCCAGCAGTTACGAGGACACCATATATTTT.